This TCR beta chain was sequenced in a study of blood T cell repertoires in COVID-19. Whole-study context: Spain, Italy and the United States supplied samples that represented acute and convalescent COVID-19.

Assay used: immunoSEQ multiplex PCR; TCRdb lists only in-frame clones, some missing. In the table there are roughly 180,000 clones, 85% of which are singletons. The sample holds a few counts of this clone. CDR3 length equals 15 residues. Germline V gene data show CDR1 as MDHEN and CDR2 as SYDVKM. Losses at the gene ends were 10 bases for V and 7 bases for J; bases not matched to a gene: 17. The sequence came from a woman aged 55-75 years with acute or convalescent COVID-19. The sequenced sample consisted of peripheral blood. V usage is TRBV28 and J usage is TRBJ2-7, with 9 bases aligning to TRBD1. The CDR3 here is CATQLTGTGLREQYF. CDR3 nucleotide sequence: TGTGCCACCCAGTTAACCGGGACAGGGTTAAGGGAGCAGTACTTC.